These T cell receptor beta chains were read from a single sample in a study of blood T cell repertoires in COVID-19. The method was immunoSEQ multiplex PCR; TCRdb's version includes in-frame clones alone and lacks a portion of them. Among around 220,000 clones listed, nearly 90% were seen once. The sequenced sample was PBMCs or T cells enriched from blood (not recorded which). The origin of the receptors is a man aged 25-45 years who had been exposed to COVID-19. Each CDR3 is given with its conserved first and last residue. D genes are given only for firm matches. For some rows the clone size is stated as once, few or many, or as a class when expanded; others skip it.

abundance: once; d_gene: NA; v_gene: TRBV20-1; j_gene: TRBJ1-2; CDR3aa: CSAPLNYGYTF; CDR3nt: TGCAGTGCTCCCCTTAACTATGGCTACACCTTC
abundance: NA; d_gene: NA; v_gene: TRBV4-1; j_gene: TRBJ1-2; CDR3aa: CASSRRVGGDYGYTF; CDR3nt: TGCGCCAGCAGCCGTAGGGTTGGGGGGGACTATGGCTACACCTTC
abundance: once; d_gene: TRBD1; v_gene: TRBV6-4; j_gene: TRBJ2-1; CDR3aa: CASKRDRNNNEQFF; CDR3nt: TGTGCCAGCAAAAGGGACAGGAATAACAATGAGCAGTTCTTC
abundance: NA; d_gene: NA; v_gene: TRBV2; j_gene: TRBJ2-6; CDR3aa: CASSPLSGANVLTF; CDR3nt: TGTGCCAGCAGTCCTCTCTCTGGGGCCAACGTCCTGACTTTC
abundance: NA; d_gene: TRBD2; v_gene: TRBV11-3; j_gene: TRBJ2-2; CDR3aa: CASSFGLAGALTGELFF; CDR3nt: TGTGCCAGCAGCTTCGGACTAGCGGGGGCCCTCACCGGGGAGCTGTTTTTT
abundance: NA; d_gene: NA; v_gene: TRBV18; j_gene: TRBJ2-5; CDR3aa: CASEPGIAGLLIETQYF; CDR3nt: TGTGCCAGCGAACCCGGGATAGCCGGGCTATTGATTGAGACCCAGTACTTC
abundance: NA; d_gene: NA; v_gene: TRBV13; j_gene: TRBJ1-1; CDR3aa: CASTLGQMNTEAFF; CDR3nt: TGTGCCAGCACCCTAGGACAGATGAACACTGAAGCTTTCTTT
abundance: NA; d_gene: TRBD1; v_gene: TRBV19; j_gene: TRBJ2-2; CDR3aa: CASSMGTGVGGELFF; CDR3nt: TGTGCCAGTAGTATGGGGACAGGAGTAGGCGGGGAGCTGTTTTTT
abundance: NA; d_gene: NA; v_gene: TRBV3-1/TRBV3-2; j_gene: TRBJ1-6; CDR3aa: CASSPTLNNSPLHF; CDR3nt: TGTGCCAGCAGCCCTACCCTGAATAATTCACCCCTCCACTTT
abundance: NA; d_gene: NA; v_gene: TRBV5-4; j_gene: TRBJ2-7; CDR3aa: CASSGDSNYEQYF; CDR3nt: TGTGCCAGCAGCGGGGACTCCAATTACGAGCAGTACTTC
abundance: NA; d_gene: TRBD2; v_gene: TRBV4-1; j_gene: TRBJ2-3; CDR3aa: CASSQESMLAGFTDTQYF; CDR3nt: TGCGCCAGCAGCCAAGAAAGTATGCTAGCGGGGTTCACAGATACGCAGTATTTT
abundance: NA; d_gene: NA; v_gene: TRBV6-5; j_gene: TRBJ2-5; CDR3aa: CASSYWGLDGAQYF; CDR3nt: TGTGCCAGCAGTTACTGGGGACTTGACGGGGCCCAGTACTTC
abundance: NA; d_gene: TRBD1; v_gene: TRBV9; j_gene: TRBJ2-5; CDR3aa: CASSPGDRGAETQYF; CDR3nt: TGTGCCAGCAGCCCAGGGGACAGGGGGGCAGAGACCCAGTACTTC
abundance: NA; d_gene: TRBD2; v_gene: TRBV19; j_gene: TRBJ2-3; CDR3aa: CASTLGGGTDTQYF; CDR3nt: TGTGCCAGTACTCTGGGGGGGGGCACAGATACGCAGTATTTT
abundance: few; d_gene: NA; v_gene: TRBV12-3/TRBV12-4; j_gene: TRBJ1-2; CDR3aa: CASSIDRNYGYTF; CDR3nt: TGTGCCAGCAGTATCGACAGGAATTATGGCTACACCTTC
abundance: NA; d_gene: NA; v_gene: TRBV5-1; j_gene: TRBJ2-7; CDR3aa: CASRKREGLEQYF; CDR3nt: TGCGCCAGCAGAAAGAGAGAGGGTCTCGAGCAGTACTTC
abundance: NA; d_gene: NA; v_gene: TRBV5-1; j_gene: TRBJ1-1; CDR3aa: CASSIGHSEWSEAFF; CDR3nt: TGCGCCAGCAGCATAGGACACAGTGAATGGTCTGAAGCTTTCTTT
abundance: NA; d_gene: NA; v_gene: TRBV27; j_gene: TRBJ2-2; CDR3aa: CASSLLGRGTNTGELFF; CDR3nt: TGTGCCAGCAGTTTATTGGGCAGGGGAACGAACACCGGGGAGCTGTTTTTT
abundance: NA; d_gene: TRBD1; v_gene: TRBV7-9; j_gene: TRBJ2-7; CDR3aa: CASSYGQGGYEQYF; CDR3nt: TGTGCCAGCAGCTACGGACAGGGTGGCTACGAGCAGTACTTC
abundance: NA; d_gene: NA; v_gene: TRBV4-2; j_gene: TRBJ2-3; CDR3aa: CASSQVTSSTDTQYF; CDR3nt: TGTGCCAGCAGCCAAGTAACCTCTAGCACCGATACGCAGTATTTT
abundance: once; d_gene: NA; v_gene: TRBV18; j_gene: TRBJ1-1; CDR3aa: CASSPTAQPNTEAFF; CDR3nt: TGTGCCAGCTCACCAACAGCACAGCCCAACACTGAAGCTTTCTTT
abundance: NA; d_gene: TRBD1; v_gene: TRBV7-2; j_gene: TRBJ2-1; CDR3aa: CASRQGALLNEQFF; CDR3nt: TGTGCCAGCCGCCAGGGGGCGCTTTTGAATGAGCAGTTCTTC
abundance: NA; d_gene: NA; v_gene: TRBV7-9; j_gene: TRBJ1-6; CDR3aa: CASSLSGDNSPLHF; CDR3nt: TGTGCCAGCAGCTTATCAGGGGACAATTCACCCCTCCACTTT
abundance: NA; d_gene: TRBD1; v_gene: TRBV5-1; j_gene: TRBJ2-1; CDR3aa: CASSPGQGSSYNEQFF; CDR3nt: TGCGCCAGCAGCCCTGGACAGGGCAGCTCCTACAATGAGCAGTTCTTC
abundance: NA; d_gene: NA; v_gene: TRBV2; j_gene: TRBJ2-7; CDR3aa: CASSERQGSWEQYF; CDR3nt: TGTGCCAGCAGTGAACGTCAGGGTTCCTGGGAGCAGTACTTC